Here is one TCR beta chain with its context. The CDR3 is 14 amino acids. Germline CDR1 is SGHAT and CDR2 is FQNNGV. Trimming took off 5 bases at V and 6 bases at J, with 17 bases between the two ends. These data belong to a study of neoadjuvant anti-PD-1 for oral cavity cancer. Most PBMC samples had 450 to 500 ng input DNA in six replicates. TCRdb keeps only in-frame clones here, not all; method: immunoSEQ multiplex PCR. The sample contains fewer than 90,000 clones, approximately 80% of which appear only once. PBMCs were not maintained or expanded in culture before analysis. The V and J genes are TRBV11-2 and TRBJ2-7, with D maybe TRBD1 (6 bases). The sequence derives from a person between 40 and 79 years old with oral cavity squamous cell carcinoma. Material: PBMCs, obtained before nivolumab (anti-PD-1) treatment. As DNA, the CDR3 is TGTGCCAGCAGCCCCCAAGCAGGGGTGAGCGAGCAGTACTTC. This encodes CASSPQAGVSEQYF.